These 15 T cell receptor beta chains were all obtained from the same sample, sequenced in a study of blood T cell repertoires in COVID-19. Libraries were prepared by immunoSEQ multiplex PCR; TCRdb keeps only in-frame clonotypes and omits some of them. The sample lists 200,000 to 250,000 clones, approximately 80% occurring once. Sequencing was done on a sample of peripheral blood. These receptors were taken from an older woman with active or convalescent COVID-19.

The V gene is TRBV19, the J gene TRBJ1-3, with D maybe TRBD1 (6 bases). V lost 5 bases to trimming and J lost 7 bases, with 12 bases between them. Germline CDR1 is LNHDA and CDR2 is SQIVND (reference sequence). The length of the CDR3 is 13 residues. This chain's CDR3 is CASSRQGWNTIYF. For the CDR3, the DNA is TGTGCCAGTAGTCGCCAGGGGTGGAACACCATATATTTT.

The chain joins TRBV5-1 to TRBJ1-2, with D hard to call. From germline, CDR1 is SGHRS and CDR2 YFSETQ. With 5 bases removed from V and 3 bases from J, the gap between germline ends came to 17 bases. This CDR3 spans 15 amino acids. The CDR3 DNA sequence: TGCGCCAGCAGTTTACAGCCTTCGTTCGACTATGGCTACACCTTC. This gives the protein CASSLQPSFDYGYTF.

About this clone: Other DNA sequences in the sample encode the same CDR3. The genes are TRBV6-5 and TRBJ1-5, with D tentatively TRBD1 (6 bases). Trimming removed 5 bases from V and 2 bases from J, with 7 bases in between. Germline V gene sequence: CDR1 MNHEY, CDR2 SVGAGI. The CDR3 loop spans 13 amino acids. This CDR3 is CASSRTGNQPQHF. Written as DNA, the CDR3 is TGTGCCAGCAGTAGGACAGGCAATCAGCCCCAGCATTTT.

The chain recombines TRBV5-1 with TRBJ1-2; D perhaps matches TRBD1 (5 bases). Germline CDR1 and CDR2: SGHRS and YFSETQ. The CDR3 length is 16 residues. The V end was cut by 1 base, the J end by 7 bases, with 20 bases between. The CDR3 protein is CASSLTGPTSSFGYTF. CDR3 DNA sequence: TGCGCCAGCAGCTTGACAGGTCCAACTTCCTCTTTTGGCTACACCTTC. The full variable domain, its missing parts supplied by reference TRBV5-1 and TRBJ1-2, is KAGVTQTPRYLIKTRGQQVTLSCSPISGHRSVSWYQQTPGQGLQFLFEYFSETQRNKGNFPGRFSGRQFSNSRSEMNVSTLELGDSALYLCASSLTGPTSSFGYTFGSGTRLTVV.

A remark on this clone: The junction departs from the called germline gene at one end, perhaps through a read error. The chain employs TRBV5-1 and TRBJ1-1; a possible D gene is TRBD1 (6 bases). CDR1 is SGHRS and CDR2 is YFSETQ in the germline V gene. The CDR3 has 14 amino acids. This CDR3 reads CASRPGARNTEVFF. The CDR3, as DNA: TGCGCCAGCAGACCAGGGGCGAGGAACACTGAAGTTTTCTTT.

The chain combines TRBV13 with TRBJ2-1, with 14 bases that match TRBD2. V was clipped by 1 base and J by 8 bases; unmatched bases: 13. The germline gives CDR1 PRHDT, CDR2 FYEKMQ (reference sequence). This CDR3 has 19 residues. The CDR3, as DNA: TGTGCCAGCAGCTTAGCGGGACTAGCGGGAGTTTATCTGGCCGATGAGCAGTTCTTC. Its translation is CASSLAGLAGVYLADEQFF.

The gene calls are TRBV6-6 and TRBJ1-6, with a weak D call TRBD1 (6 bases). The germline V and J ends were trimmed by 8 bases and 7 bases, with 21 bases remaining between them. This CDR3 has 16 residues. Per the germline V gene, CDR1 is MNHNY and CDR2 is SVGAGI (reference sequence). CDR3 nucleotides: TGTGCCAGCCGACCTTGGGGGGGCGCCCAAAATTCACCCCTCCACTTT. Translated, it gives CASRPWGGAQNSPLHF.

The chain uses TRBV12-3 or TRBV12-4 and TRBJ1-1, with D unresolved. The CDR3 contains 12 residues. V was shortened by 3 bases and J by 11 bases, with 13 bases between the two germline ends. The CDR3 reads CASSLPQGGAFF. DNA of the CDR3: TGTGCCAGCAGTTTGCCTCAAGGCGGTGCTTTCTTT.

V and J are TRBV7-8 and TRBJ2-1; 10 bases are a match to TRBD2. Looked up from germline, CDR1 is SGHVS and CDR2 is FQNEAQ. This CDR3 is 18 amino acids long. V lost 5 bases and J lost 2; bases outside the gene matches: 12. The CDR3 spells CASSKGTSALATYNEQFF. CDR3 coding DNA: TGTGCCAGCAGCAAAGGGACTAGCGCCCTGGCCACCTACAATGAGCAGTTCTTC. The full variable domain, rest sourced from reference TRBV7-8 and TRBJ2-1, is GAGVSQSPRYKVAKRGQDVALRCDPISGHVSLFWYQQALGQGPEFLTYFQNEAQLDKSGLPSDRFFAERPEGSVSTLKIQRTQQEDSAVYLCASSKGTSALATYNEQFFGPGTRLTVL.

The chain joins TRBV28 to TRBJ1-2, with TRBD1 matching 10 bases. The junction had 5 bases not matched to a gene; V was cut back by 3 bases and J by 4 bases. This CDR3 has 15 residues. Germline loops: CDR1 MDHEN, CDR2 SYDVKM. The CDR3 sequence is CASSFWDRGSYGYTF. CDR3 coding DNA: TGTGCCAGCAGTTTTTGGGACAGGGGCAGCTATGGCTACACCTTC.

The chain joins TRBV4-1 to TRBJ1-6; D perhaps matches TRBD1 (6 bases). Deletions cut 0 bases from V and 0 bases from J, with 12 bases between. This CDR3 is built from 18 residues. Germline lookup yields CDR1 MGHRA and CDR2 YSYEKL. The CDR3 coding sequence is TGCGCCAGCAGCCAAGATGTGACAGGCCTCTCCTATAATTCACCCCTCCACTTT. Protein: CASSQDVTGLSYNSPLHF.

CDR3 bases: TGCAGCGTGAGGGAGAGCTCCTACAATGAGCAGTTCTTC. It specifies CSVRESSYNEQFF. The J gene is TRBJ2-1, the V gene TRBV29-1; D might be TRBD2 (5 bases). This CDR3 is built from 13 residues. V was clipped by 6 bases and J by 0 bases, with 9 bases between them. Germline loops: CDR1 SQVTM, CDR2 ANQGSEA.

A note on this clone: The same CDR3 can be traced to other DNA sequences in this sample. This chain uses TRBV29-1 with TRBJ1-1; D is unresolved. CDR3 size: 13 residues. CDR1 SQVTM and CDR2 ANQGSEA come from the germline V gene. Trimming shortened V by 4 bases and J by 1 base, and 10 bases separated the two germline ends. CDR3 in DNA: TGCAGCGTTGTTCAGGCTGGGAACACTGAAGCTTTCTTT. This sequence encodes CSVVQAGNTEAFF. Complete variable domain (other parts from reference TRBV29-1 and TRBJ1-1): SAVISQKPSRDICQRGTSLTIQCQVDSQVTMMFWYRQQPGQSLTLIATANQGSEATYESGFVIDKFPISRPNLTFSTLTVSNMSPEDSSIYLCSVVQAGNTEAFFGQGTRLTVV.

This clone has a single count. This sequence joins TRBV3-1 (or the pseudogene TRBV3-2) and TRBJ1-1, with D maybe TRBD1 (6 bases). V gave up 3 bases and J gave up 1 base, with 12 bases separating them. This CDR3 is built from 15 residues. Germline CDR1 LGHDT, CDR2 YNNKEL (reference sequence). The CDR3 nucleotides read TGTGCCAGCAGCCAGTCCGGACAGCCGAACACTGAAGCTTTCTTT. Its translation: CASSQSGQPNTEAFF.

This rearrangement joins TRBV5-1 to TRBJ1-1; tentatively, D is TRBD1 (5 bases). V was clipped by 0 bases and J by 6 bases, with 9 bases between them. In germline, CDR1 is SGHRS, CDR2 YFSETQ. The CDR3 sequence is 13 residues long. The CDR3 sequence: CASSLGQGAEAFF. The CDR3 coding sequence is TGCGCCAGCAGCTTGGGGCAGGGCGCTGAAGCTTTCTTT.